Presented here are 24 T cell receptor beta chains from one specimen sequenced in a study of shared clonotypes between healthy human individuals. Produced via immunoSEQ multiplex PCR; TCRdb's table is partial and in-frame only. The sample carries some 240,000 clones, under 80% recorded once. Sequenced input: memory CD4+ T cells sorted from blood. Indicated subset: CD45RA-negative fraction. These receptors were taken from a man under 40 in good health.

The CDR3 is CASSSGVGSGNTIYF. CDR3 nucleotide sequence: TGTGCCAGCAGCTCCGGCGTCGGGTCGGGAAACACCATATATTTT. J is TRBJ1-3 and V is TRBV7-6; D is ambiguous. This CDR3 has 15 residues. Trimming left V 4 bases short and J 4 bases short, with 14 bases between. Germline V lookup: CDR1 SGHVS, CDR2 FNYEAQ.

The rearrangement links TRBV7-9 to TRBJ2-7, with D tentatively TRBD1 (6 bases). Germline-derived CDR1 and CDR2 are SEHNR and FQNEAQ (reference sequence). Trimming cost V 5 bases and J 6 bases, with 17 bases left between them. The CDR3 spans 14 residues. CDR3 protein: CASSLLDSRPEQYF. CDR3 in DNA: TGTGCCAGCAGCCTACTGGACAGCCGACCCGAGCAGTACTTC.

Of note for this clone: Other nucleotide sequences from this sample produce the same CDR3. The chain combines TRBV5-1 with TRBJ1-4; D is unresolved. Germline CDR1 and CDR2: SGHRS and YFSETQ. V was shortened by 4 bases and J by 3 bases, with 10 bases between the two germline ends. The CDR3 consists of 14 residues. The CDR3 reads CASSLGVSNEKLFF. The CDR3 DNA reads TGCGCCAGCAGCCTTGGAGTATCTAATGAAAAACTGTTTTTT.

V usage is TRBV14 and J usage is TRBJ1-5; a possible D gene is TRBD1 (5 bases). Germline loops: CDR1 SGHDN, CDR2 FVKESK. Trimming removed 6 bases at V and 6 bases at J, with 12 bases between. The CDR3 is 13 residues long. CDR3 loop: CASSVAGFQPQHF. As DNA, the CDR3 is TGTGCCAGCAGTGTAGCAGGGTTTCAGCCCCAGCATTTT. The whole variable domain, filled in from reference TRBV14 and TRBJ1-5, reads EAGVTQFPSHSVIEKGQTVTLRCDPISGHDNLYWYRRVMGKEIKFLLHFVKESKQDESGMPNNRFLAERTGGTYSTLKVQPAELEDSGVYFCASSVAGFQPQHFGDGTRLSIL.

About this clone: Other DNA variants within this sample encode the same CDR3. The chain joins TRBV4-3 to TRBJ1-1; D is ambiguous. The CDR3 extends over 13 amino acids. CDR1 is LGHNA and CDR2 is YSLEER in the germline V gene. V was pared by 0 bases and J by 1 base, with 3 bases between. The CDR3: CASSQDRNTEAFF. As DNA, the CDR3 is TGCGCCAGCAGCCAAGACCGGAACACTGAAGCTTTCTTT.

This sequence joins TRBV2 and TRBJ2-7; D gene ambiguous. The CDR3 contains 15 residues. Germline CDR1 reads SNHLY; CDR2 reads FYNNEI. The V and J ends lost 6 bases and 3 bases respectively, with 18 bases between them. CDR3 nucleotides: TGTGCCAGCAGACCAGAAGCCCTCCCCGACTACGAGCAGTACTTC. Its protein is CASRPEALPDYEQYF.

The chain employs TRBV7-9 and TRBJ2-5, with 9 bases lining up with TRBD2. The V gene end was trimmed by 5 bases and the J gene end by 1 base; junction bases not matched to a gene: 8. CDR1 and CDR2 from the germline V gene are SEHNR and FQNEAQ (reference sequence). This CDR3 has 16 amino acids. The DNA for the CDR3 is TGTGCCAGCAGCCCTCGGGTAGCGGGAGCCCAAGAGACCCAGTACTTC. This encodes CASSPRVAGAQETQYF.

The chain recombines TRBV28 with TRBJ2-1, with TRBD1 matching over 9 bases. Germline loops: CDR1 MDHEN, CDR2 SYDVKM. This CDR3 comprises 17 residues. The V segment lost 6 bases and the J segment 2 bases; nucleotides outside the gene matches: 11. The CDR3 DNA reads TGTGCCAGCAGATCAAACCCGGGACAGGGACCCTACAATGAGCAGTTCTTC. Its translation is CASRSNPGQGPYNEQFF.

This chain connects TRBV5-1 to TRBJ2-2; TRBD1 or TRBD2 may be the D gene (5 bases each). Trimming stripped 4 bases from V and 0 bases from J, with 13 bases between. CDR1 and CDR2 (germline): SGHRS, YFSETQ. The CDR3 runs 16 residues. In DNA form, the CDR3 reads TGCGCCAGCAGCGGACCGGGACGTACGAACACCGGGGAGCTGTTTTTT. It is translated as CASSGPGRTNTGELFF. Full variable domain (rest looked up from reference TRBV5-1 and TRBJ2-2): KAGVTQTPRYLIKTRGQQVTLSCSPISGHRSVSWYQQTPGQGLQFLFEYFSETQRNKGNFPGRFSGRQFSNSRSEMNVSTLELGDSALYLCASSGPGRTNTGELFFGEGSRLTVL.

The chain links TRBV20-1 to TRBJ2-1; D is unclear. The V end lost 4 bases, the J end lost 6 bases, and 7 bases lay between the germline ends. CDR1 DFQATT and CDR2 SNEGSKA come from the germline V gene (reference sequence). This CDR3 is 11 amino acids long. CDR3 sequence: CSATGFNEQFF. DNA of the CDR3: TGCAGTGCTACCGGGTTCAATGAGCAGTTCTTC.

This clone was picked up many times. The chain carries TRBV18 and TRBJ1-1; a possible D gene is TRBD1 (5 bases). CDR1 is KGHSH, CDR2 LQKENI, per germline. The CDR3 covers 14 residues. V lost 8 bases, J lost 10 bases, and 23 bases lay in between. The CDR3 DNA reads as TGTGCCAGCACCCTAGATGGGGGGTTGAGGAGAGCTTTCTTT. This gives the protein CASTLDGGLRRAFF.

V and J are TRBV29-1 and TRBJ2-7, with D tentatively TRBD2 (6 bases). Germline V gene sequence: CDR1 SQVTM, CDR2 ANQGSEA. The V end was cut by 7 bases, the J end by 2 bases, with 18 bases between. The CDR3 has 14 residues. The CDR3 DNA reads as TGCAGCGGGGGTGGGCCTAGCGAAACCTACGAGCAGTACTTC. Residues: CSGGGPSETYEQYF.

The chain links TRBV18 to TRBJ2-1; 12 bases fit TRBD2. Losses at the gene ends were 1 base for V and 9 bases for J; bases not matched to a gene: 10. This CDR3 is built from 17 residues. The germline V gene encodes CDR1 KGHSH and CDR2 LQKENI. CDR3 DNA: TGTGCCAGCTCACCACAGACTAGCGGGAGCTTCTATAGTGAGCAGTTCTTC. Its translation: CASSPQTSGSFYSEQFF.

The chain uses TRBV6-5 and TRBJ1-2; unclear D gene. The germline V gene encodes CDR1 MNHEY and CDR2 SVGAGI. V shed 6 bases and J shed 2 bases, with 4 bases lying between them. The CDR3 contains 11 residues. CDR3 protein: CASRSNYGYTF. In DNA form, the CDR3 reads TGTGCCAGCAGATCCAACTATGGCTACACCTTC.

The V and J genes are TRBV6-1 and TRBJ2-7; 10 bases align to TRBD2. CDR1 MNHNS and CDR2 SASEGT come from the germline V gene. V lost 7 bases to trimming and J lost 5 bases; unmatched junction nucleotides: 2. The CDR3 length is 12 residues. The CDR3, as DNA: TGTGCCAGCAACCTAGCGGGAGACGAGCAGTACTTC. Translating gives CASNLAGDEQYF.

This chain uses TRBV30 with TRBJ2-3; D might be TRBD2 (5 bases). V gave up 0 bases and J gave up 7 bases, with 20 bases separating them. The CDR3 is 16 residues long. Germline V gene data show CDR1 as GTSNPN and CDR2 as SVGIG (reference sequence). CDR3 nucleotide sequence: TGTGCCTGGAGTGTAGGTATACTAGAGGGTAAAAATACGCAGTATTTT. It translates to CAWSVGILEGKNTQYF.

This rearrangement joins TRBV15 to TRBJ1-1; D gene uncertain. The germline V gene has CDR1 LNHNV and CDR2 YYDKDF (reference sequence). Trimming removed 3 bases at V and 9 bases at J, with 14 bases between. This CDR3 has 13 amino acids. The DNA for the CDR3 is TGTGCCACCAGCAGGACCTCAGAGACCCAAGCTTTCTTT. It codes for CATSRTSETQAFF.

CDR3: CASSAELGTDTQYF. CDR3 nucleotides: TGTGCCAGCAGCGCGGAACTAGGCACAGATACGCAGTATTTT. The rearrangement joins TRBV9 to TRBJ2-3; the D gene is possibly TRBD2 (5 bases). This CDR3 has 14 amino acids. The V end was cut by 3 bases, the J end by 1 base, with 9 bases between. Germline assignment: CDR1 SGDLS and CDR2 YYNGEE.

This clone was seen at least ten times. V and J are TRBV9 and TRBJ2-1, with D unclear. V was trimmed by 0 bases and J by 9 bases, leaving 13 bases between them. The germline V gene has CDR1 SGDLS and CDR2 YYNGEE. This CDR3 spans 14 amino acids. In nucleotides, the CDR3 is TGTGCCAGCAGCGTAGGGCGGCCCGAGTGTGAGCAGTTCTTC. It encodes CASSVGRPECEQFF.

V and J are TRBV6-1 and TRBJ2-7; D is possibly TRBD1 (6 bases). This CDR3 spans 14 amino acids. Germline CDR1 MNHNS, CDR2 SASEGT. Trimming left V 5 bases short and J 4 bases short, with 15 bases between. The CDR3 spells CASSNRAQIYEQYF. CDR3 DNA: TGTGCCAGCAGTAACAGGGCGCAGATATACGAGCAGTACTTC.

The rearrangement links TRBV11-2 to TRBJ1-2; tentative D call: TRBD1 (5 bases). Germline loops: CDR1 SGHAT, CDR2 FQNNGV. The CDR3 contains 11 residues. V was shortened by 4 bases and J by 8 bases, with 8 bases between the two germline ends. CDR3 coding DNA: TGTGCCAGCAGCTCGCGGGGGGGCTACACCTTC. Residues: CASSSRGGYTF.

This clone has more than one count but fewer than ten. The chain uses TRBV11-3 and TRBJ1-3; tentatively, D is TRBD1 (5 bases). CDR3 length equals 15 residues. Germline lookup yields CDR1 SGHNT and CDR2 YENEEA. Trimming removed 2 bases from V and 4 bases from J, with 12 bases in between. CDR3 nucleotides: TGTGCCAGCAGCTTATCAGGGAGAGAAGGAAACACCATATATTTT. Residues: CASSLSGREGNTIYF.

This clone was seen a few times. The J gene is TRBJ2-5, the V gene TRBV2, with D perhaps matching TRBD1 or TRBD2 (5 bases each). CDR3 length: 14 residues. V lost 7 bases and J 1 base, leaving 13 bases between the germline ends. Germline CDR1 SNHLY, CDR2 FYNNEI. DNA of the CDR3: TGTGCCAGCAACCCTCGGGGCGGCCAAGAGACCCAGTACTTC. Translated: CASNPRGGQETQYF. Full variable domain (missing parts from reference TRBV2 and TRBJ2-5): EPEVTQTPSHQVTQMGQEVILRCVPISNHLYFYWYRQILGQKVEFLVSFYNNEISEKSEIFDDQFSVERPDGSNFTLKIRSTKLEDSAMYFCASNPRGGQETQYFGPGTRLLVL.

The chain links TRBV14 to TRBJ2-1; 10 bases agree with TRBD2. V shed 5 bases and J 9 bases; nucleotides not matched to a gene: 16. There are 17 residues in the CDR3. Germline-derived CDR1 and CDR2 are SGHDN and FVKESK. The CDR3 DNA reads as TGTGCCAGCAGCACTTCGAGTCTAGCGGGAGTGGGAGGTGAGCAGTTCTTC. It is translated as CASSTSSLAGVGGEQFF.